This TCR beta chain was profiled in a study of blood T cell repertoires in COVID-19. Looking at the study overall: The study drew acute and convalescent COVID-19 samples from the United States, Italy and Spain. In each case, the material was cDNA or gDNA derived from T cells, B-cell-depleted T cells, or PBMCs.

The V gene lost 4 bases and the J gene lost 0 bases, with 14 bases spanning the gap. There are 17 residues in the CDR3. CDR1 SGHRS and CDR2 YFSETQ come from the germline V gene. Sequencing used immunoSEQ multiplex PCR; TCRdb keeps in-frame clones, though not all of them. This table has about 130,000 clones, around 83% appearing once. The origin of this receptor is a man aged 55 to 70 with acute or convalescent COVID-19. Sequences were obtained from peripheral blood. The rearrangement uses TRBV5-1 and TRBJ2-6, with no clear D. The CDR3 region is CASSADVWSSGANVLTF. For the CDR3, the DNA is TGCGCCAGCAGCGCGGATGTCTGGTCCTCTGGGGCCAACGTCCTGACTTTC.